This T cell receptor (beta chain) was identified during a study of T cell responses to AZD1222 COVID-19 vaccine. About this clone: Its antigen is not known.

Assay: immunoSEQ multiplex PCR; the TCRdb copy retains only in-frame clones and omits some. The sample includes around 140,000 clones, about 90% of them seen just once. The CDR3 consists of 15 residues. Germline V lookup: CDR1 LGHNA, CDR2 YNFKEQ. J lost 5 bases, V lost 3 bases, and 7 bases had no gene match. Findings of the study overall: Across the whole spike, CD4 TCRs peaked at regions 160-218 and 743-854. The breadth and depth of Spike-specific TCRs increased once two AZD1222 doses had been given. Clonal diversity was possibly underestimated, and white British individuals and females predominated among donors. No repertoire was sampled before or during the peak T cell response, only after it.

This rearrangement joins TRBV4-2 to TRBJ2-1; 7 bases are a match to TRBD2. This receptor was identified in an adult who received the AZD1222 COVID-19 vaccine. The source was peripheral blood, collected 28 days after the second AZD1222 dose. The CDR3 is CASSHPLLAHNEQFF. DNA of the CDR3: TGTGCCAGCAGCCACCCGTTACTAGCGCACAATGAGCAGTTCTTC.